This TCR beta chain was documented in a study of beta chain features in type 1 diabetes. Study conclusions and caveats: Among all four CD4+ subsets, Type 1 diabetes patients had TCRB CDR3s that were moderately but significantly shorter.

A remark on this clone: Its antigen is unidentified.

Of the isolated RNA, all was reverse transcribed, and so the sequenced material was expressed TCRB transcripts. This table comes from immunoSEQ multiplex PCR, and its TCRdb copy is limited to in-frame clones, with some not included. The data contain about 900,000 clones, 15% to 20% of them singletons. CDR1 SGHNT and CDR2 YYREEE come from the germline V gene (reference sequence). Trimming stripped 3 bases from V and 4 bases from J, with 13 bases between. There are 14 residues in the CDR3. The clonotype comes from a woman aged 18-29 years in good health. The chain combines TRBV5-4 with TRBJ1-2; no reliable D call. The sequenced sample was naive CD4+ T cells from blood. DNA for the CDR3: TGTGCCAGCAGCTCGAAGGAGGGCGTCTATGGCTACACCTTC. This translates into CASSSKEGVYGYTF.